A single T cell receptor beta chain is shown here with its context. Its cognate antigen has yet to be identified. It has no much larger one-base neighbor in the sample; base qualities were not kept. The entire isolated RNA was reverse transcribed using the High Capacity cDNA Reverse Transcription Kit, and thus expressed TCRB transcripts were sequenced. Deep immunoSEQ sequencing was performed on naive, central memory and regulatory T cell samples, with an average of approximately 3.9 million total reads per sample. Sorted cells were lysed in RLT buffer and RNA was extracted with DNase-treated RNeasy Micro or Mini kits, depending on cell number. Each cell subset was processed separately to prevent cross-contamination, with patient and healthy donor samples processed together. TCRB sequences were amplified from cDNA with the immunoSEQ multiplex PCR, producing 87-bp fragments spanning the CDR3 region. Sequencing of the amplicons was done on the Illumina HiSeq platform. Concerning the study's data processing: PCR bias was computationally corrected using synthetic template baselines, reads within Hamming distance 2 were collapsed, and singletons that could not be merged were discarded. By aligning reads against IMGT, V, D and J genes, CDR3 length, and insertions or deletions at six rearrangement sites were assigned. Within each subset, clonotype counts were normalized to sorted cell number, and only after that were true diversity and Gini coefficients computed with the tcR R package. The overlap coefficient, calculated on TCRB nucleotide sequences, was used to measure repertoire sharing. As a proxy for the pre-selection repertoire, out-of-frame TCRB sequences from naive cells were analyzed. The source is immuneACCESS, and TCRdb retained only in-frame sequences with V and J called. Part of the clones is not carried over; for the studies checked, unresolved V genes explain less than half of this, and the remainder is unexplained. V and J calls plus clone size are reproduced from that table; the DNA served to infer D and trimming. The sample has a few hundred thousand clones on record, roughly 16% of them singletons. Together, the top ten hold 0.019% of the sample.

This sample stems from a study of beta chain features in type 1 diabetes (dated by TCRdb to between 2018 and 2020). At the level of the whole study: No differences in mean age, gender distribution, total cell number or subset yield were found between patients and healthy donors. Across all samples, some 110,000,000 sorted cells were examined, and cell number per subset correlated strongly with RNA yield. Regulatory and stem cell-like memory subsets were isolated from only 8 patients and roughly 8 healthy donors, whereas naive and central memory subsets came from all 28 donors. The study compared TCRB repertoires of sorted circulating CD4+ T cell subsets between recently diagnosed type 1 diabetes patients and matched healthy donors. The paper's findings and limits, for the study overall: Shorter templates might be favored by PCR, yet because patient and control samples were amplified and corrected together, any such skew would affect both groups equally. HLA sub-analyses involved small numbers of individuals, so any influence of HLA type on TCRB rearrangement remained unresolved. Because cDNA rather than genomic DNA was sequenced, highly expressing activated cells could have been over-represented, although no difference in activation and CD3 levels was found between groups. Patients with type 1 diabetes made fewer insertions and deleted more nucleotides at VDJ recombination sites, implying thymic rearrangement abnormalities. Naive, central memory and regulatory TCRB repertoires appeared more similar among patients than among healthy donors. A moderate but significant shortening of TCRB CDR3 length was observed in type 1 diabetes patients in all four CD4+ subsets.

Each donor gave one peripheral blood draw, around 0.12 L on average, collected into heparinised tubes. A BD FACSAria II and a panel including CD45RO, CCR7, CD25, CD127, CD95 and CD27 were used to sort naive, central memory, regulatory and stem cell-like memory CD4+ T cells. A purity above 98% was achieved for all sorted populations. PBMCs were separated immediately by Lymphoprep density gradient centrifugation and were stained directly, without being cultured. Samples were stained and sorted in pairs, with one healthy donor and one patient per experiment, so that batch effects were minimized. From the germline V gene, CDR1 is SGHAT and CDR2 is FQNNGV. The cysteine opens and the phenylalanine closes a CDR3 of 18 amino acids. The kept DNA is CDR3 alone, 54 bases in frame from the first base. V loses 3 bases at its end and J loses 0 bases; junction bases beyond the gene matches: 8.

Sequencing was carried out using naive CD4+ T cells from blood. In the paper's terms, the cell subset or site label means: true naive CD4+ T cells. This sequence uses TRBV11-2 and TRBJ2-1; 10 junctional bases match TRBD2. The sequence derives from a woman aged 18 to 35 in good health. CDR3 protein: CASSFPSLAGVSYNEQFF. The DNA sequence is as follows: TGTGCCAGCAGCTTCCCAAGTCTAGCGGGAGTCTCCTACAATGAGCAGTTCTTC.